This TCR beta chain was captured in a study of T cells in Graves' hyperthyroidism and ophthalmopathy (dated 2019 in TCRdb). For context, the study as a whole: Peripheral blood samples were taken at the time of initial diagnosis, prior to any treatment. A discovery cohort of roughly 100 patients, about 40 with Graves' ophthalmopathy and roughly 59 with stable Graves' hyperthyroidism, was used to find distinguishing TCR V-J signatures. TCR Vbeta CDR3 sequencing of 120 to 150 peripheral blood samples (over 40 ophthalmopathy, some 75 hyperthyroidism and roughly 17 progressor patients) is reported in the paper. After blood sampling, hyperthyroidism patients were treated with methimazole at a starting dose of 30 mg daily, and ophthalmopathy patients were treated with high-dose intravenous methylprednisolone. The study also compared thyroid tissue and blood T-cell repertoires from about six Graves' hyperthyroidism patients. Prospective prediction of ophthalmopathy was tested in an independent validation cohort of about 19 hyperthyroidism patients and 15 to 17 patients who later progressed to ophthalmopathy. The 100 discovery patients were randomly split 7:3 into training and test sets.

The hyperthyroidism patients were between 18 and 65 years old and newly diagnosed, with a disease duration of less than 2 months. Any patient with an uncontrolled infection, another autoimmune disease, pregnancy or lactation was excluded. Diagnoses relied on clinical symptoms, serum thyroxine and TRAb, thyroid ultrasound and orbital computed tomography. For progressor patients, blood was drawn at the first diagnosis of hyperthyroidism, before any ophthalmopathy symptoms had appeared. PBMCs were separated from roughly 10 ml of fresh peripheral blood using Ficoll-Paque density gradient centrifugation. Patients classed as progressors first received a Graves' hyperthyroidism diagnosis and then went on to develop ophthalmopathy during follow-up. Total RNA was extracted with Trizol reagent, and quality was checked on an Agilent 2100 Bioanalyzer. The paper as a whole reports these results and caveats: Sample size was not statistically predetermined, and blinding of investigators to group allocation was not performed. Blood samples also contained most of the expanded thyroid clonotypes (frequency above 0.001), which suggests that blood repertoires may reflect thyroid immune responses. In cross-validation, a model built on a 13 V-J signature told ophthalmopathy apart from stable hyperthyroidism with roughly 87% sensitivity and roughly 81% specificity, and in testing the same model reached 80%/75%. In validation, the model predicted progression to ophthalmopathy a median of roughly 6.2 months before onset, with roughly 71% sensitivity and roughly 72% specificity.

Amplification of TCR beta CDR3 regions was carried out from RNA transcripts. The TCR CDR3 was subjected to a first round of RT-PCR using the HTBI primer set and the Qiagen OneStep RT-PCR kit. Libraries were constructed in a second round of multiplex PCR, after which size selection and purification were performed. Sequencing of the libraries was done on an Illumina HiSeq2000 using paired-end 100 bp reads. As for the authors' bioinformatics: SOAPnuke was used to process the raw data, with reads discarded if the reads contained adapters or uncalled bases, had a mean Phred below 15, or lacked an exact constant-primer or identifier match. High-quality paired reads were merged using COPE v1.2.5, and each unique nucleotide sequence was defined as a clonotype. MiTCR v1.1 was used to align clonotypes to the IMGT TRBV, TRBD and TRBJ reference segments. The analysis was restricted to V-J combinations with a frequency above 0.0001, which together covered 98% to 99.2% of the repertoires. The TCS score was defined as the ratio of F50 (clonal expansion) to E x V (chaos), calculated using BLOSUM62-based TCRdist between CDR3 peptides within each V-J. Welch's t-statistics and random forest reduced around 550 V-J features to 13, which were used in a naive Bayes classifier (R e1071). In TCRdb, the public reads were trimmed at Q25 with fastp and aligned with MiXCR, with productive beta chains retained. Under each unique CDR3 protein, matching rows form one entry showing the most common genes and DNA. V and J calls and clone size were set by TCRdb, not the authors. A total of fewer than 900,000 distinct CDR3 sequences appear in this sample, around 19% of them only once. The biggest ten clones account for 16% of the sample.

This clonotype has ten or more counts. This clone's antigen is unknown. No base-level quality is on record; no much larger clone is a single base apart. The CDR3 covers 15 residues, taking in both the cysteine and the phenylalanine. Left in the record is the CDR3 DNA by itself, 45 bases read in frame from the first base. The V end gives up 3 bases and the J end 5 bases, leaving 8 bases in the junction not matched to a gene. This TCR derives from a woman aged 45-65 years with Graves' hyperthyroidism that later progressed to Graves' ophthalmopathy. What was sequenced was blood. The chain is made from TRBV12-3 or TRBV12-4 and TRBJ2-5; TRBD1 fits 8 bases in the junction. The sequence in DNA is TGTGCCAGCAGTTTTTTAGCAGGGGGCGGTGAGACCCAGTACTTC. It is translated as CASSFLAGGGETQYF.